This T cell receptor beta chain derives from a study of blood T cell repertoires in COVID-19. Study-level background: Material from acute and convalescent COVID-19 was sourced from the United States, Italy and Spain.

Data came from immunoSEQ multiplex PCR; TCRdb stores just in-frame clones and leaves some out. The data show roughly 41,000 clones, with 88% seen just once and roughly 5% held by the top ten. This clonotype was obtained from a human donor in a cohort sampled during active COVID-19. The sequenced sample was peripheral blood.

CDR3 sequence (DNA): TGTGCAAGTCGCTTAGTCAGGTCCTATGGCTACACCTTC. Translating gives CASRLVRSYGYTF. The chain combines TRBV12-2 with TRBJ1-2; the D call of TRBD1 is as the table states it, not checked on the DNA. TRBV12-2 is flagged as a pseudogene. This CDR3 is 13 amino acids long.